This T cell receptor beta chain was documented in a study of T-cell memory formation after mild COVID-19. Study as a whole: There were largely donor-specific TCR clusters.

MiXCR was run by TCRdb on the 5' RACE reads, yielding one entry per CDR3 protein. Altogether around 340,000 distinct CDR3 sequences are present, 10% to 15% being singletons, with the ten largest covering 20% to 25%. The CDR3 is 13 amino acids. The V gene lost 3 bases and the J gene lost 8 bases, with 11 bases spanning the gap. The V gene's germline CDR1 is SGHDT and CDR2 YYEEEE. The sample holds a few counts of this clonotype. Source material: PBMCs or a T cell subset sorted from them (not recorded which). This receptor was obtained from a man aged 18 to 30 who had mild COVID-19 (a few samples of this study predate the infection). Cell type and time point are not known. V gene TRBV5-6 combines with J gene TRBJ1-4; D is ambiguous. The CDR3 loop reads CASSSPGGEKLFF. DNA of the CDR3: TGTGCCAGCAGCTCGCCTGGAGGGGAAAAACTGTTTTTT.